These 4 T cell receptor beta chains were sequenced from one sample in a study of beta chain features in type 1 diabetes. All of the isolated RNA was reverse transcribed, so expressed TCRB transcripts were sequenced. TCRdb keeps only in-frame clones here, not all; method: immunoSEQ multiplex PCR. Of approximately 170,000 clones listed, almost 8% are singletons. What these receptors recognize is not known. Overall study findings and caveats: Shortening that was moderate but significant affected the TCRB CDR3s of Type 1 diabetes patients in all four CD4+ subsets.

Input material: central memory CD4+ T cells from blood. The receptors derive from a man aged 18 to 29 with type 1 diabetes.

This clone has only a few counts. The genes are TRBV25-1 and TRBJ1-3; TRBD1 aligns across 8 bases. J lost 1 base, V lost 6 bases, and 2 bases had no gene match. The CDR3 spans 14 residues. Germline CDR1 reads MGHDK; CDR2 reads SYGVNS. The CDR3 DNA sequence: TGTGCCAGCAGAGACAGGGGTTCTGGAAACACCATATATTTT. This sequence encodes CASRDRGSGNTIYF.

The CDR3 coding sequence is TGTGCCAGCACGCCCTCGCCGGGACAGGGGTCCTACGAGCAGTACTTC. Protein product: CASTPSPGQGSYEQYF. The V and J genes are TRBV19 and TRBJ2-7; TRBD1 matches 10 bases. In germline, CDR1 is LNHDA, CDR2 SQIVND (reference sequence). This CDR3 spans 16 amino acids. The V segment lost 9 bases and the J segment 1 base; nucleotides outside the gene matches: 12.

This clone has more than one count but fewer than ten. This chain joins TRBV5-6 and TRBJ2-1; 7 nucleotides match TRBD2. V shed 4 bases, J shed 3 bases, and the junction held 7 bases outside the gene matches. The CDR3 loop spans 15 amino acids. The V gene's germline CDR1 is SGHDT and CDR2 YYEEEE. The CDR3 protein is CASSPSLARYNEQFF. CDR3 DNA: TGTGCCAGCAGCCCGTCACTAGCGCGCTACAATGAGCAGTTCTTC. Full variable domain (remainder filled in from reference TRBV5-6 and TRBJ2-1): DAGVTQSPTHLIKTRGQQVTLRCSPKSGHDTVSWYQQALGQGPQFIFQYYEEEERQRGNFPDRFSGHQFPNYSSELNVNALLLGDSALYLCASSPSLARYNEQFFGPGTRLTVL.

The chain is built from TRBV4-1 and TRBJ1-1; the D is unclear. The CDR3 is made up of 16 amino acids. The germline CDR1 and CDR2 sequences are MGHRA and YSYEKL. V lost 1 base to trimming and J lost 0 bases, with 12 bases between them. The chain's CDR3 is CASSQGLTQLNTEAFF. The CDR3 DNA sequence: TGCGCCAGCAGCCAAGGTCTGACACAGCTGAACACTGAAGCTTTCTTT.